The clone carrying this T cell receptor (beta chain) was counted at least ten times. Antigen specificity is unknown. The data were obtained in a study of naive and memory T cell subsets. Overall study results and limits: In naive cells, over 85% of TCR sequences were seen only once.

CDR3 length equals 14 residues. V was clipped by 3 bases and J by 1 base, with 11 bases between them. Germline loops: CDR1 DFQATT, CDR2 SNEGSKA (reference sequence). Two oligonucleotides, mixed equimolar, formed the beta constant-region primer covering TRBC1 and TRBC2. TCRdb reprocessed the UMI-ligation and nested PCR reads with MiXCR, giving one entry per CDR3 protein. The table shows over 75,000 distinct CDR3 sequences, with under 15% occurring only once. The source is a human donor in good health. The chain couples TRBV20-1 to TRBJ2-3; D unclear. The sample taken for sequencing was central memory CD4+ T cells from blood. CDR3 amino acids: CSARSVRGTDTQYF. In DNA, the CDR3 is TGCAGTGCTAGGTCGGTCCGGGGCACAGATACGCAGTATTTT.